This T cell receptor beta chain was identified in a study of identical twins listed by TCRdb under 2016. With regard to the full study: The study deep-sequenced TCR alpha and beta repertoires from monozygotic twins, unrelated adults of various ages and cord blood to test whether fetal clonotypes persist. Replicate twin experiments were performed at different times using different library preparation protocols to rule out contamination. Broad study findings and their caveats: In monozygotic twins, recombination models systematically underestimated out-of-frame TCR alpha sharing, but the models matched the sharing seen between unrelated individuals. Compared with coincidental sharing between unrelated individuals, out-of-frame TCR alpha sequences shared between twins showed an excess of sequences with low generation probability. A weaker excess of twin sharing was found in beta out-of-frame sequences because the signal-to-noise ratio was lowered by fewer shared sequences. Invariant T cells such as MAIT and iNKT could partly confound zero-insertion analyses, though diverse VJ usage argued against this for most clonotypes. Fewer insertions were carried by abundant cord blood beta clonotypes; a weaker similar trend was observed in young adult naive repertoires, while no such trend was observed in memory repertoires. Because the same donors could not be followed over many years, the conclusions depended on cross-sectional statistical analysis.

Every donor was a healthy Caucasian. The twin cohort comprised three pairs of female monozygotic twins, all aged roughly 18 to 29 years. CD4+ and CD8+ T cell populations were isolated with positive isolation kits from Invitrogen. Preparation of the library involved 5' RACE. Sequencing used an Illumina HiSeq 2000. A universal primer binding site was added through template switching, and the final cDNA carried a unique molecular identifier so that TCR cDNA molecules could be counted accurately. First-strand cDNA for TCR alpha and beta chains was synthesized from specific primers in the conserved constant-segment region. To control for contamination, every cDNA library was double barcoded, receiving both a SMART-Mk sample barcode and Illumina barcodes. TruSeq adapter sequences along with Illumina sample barcodes were introduced in two successive PCR steps. Sequencing of the TCR alpha and beta cDNA libraries was done on the Illumina HiSeq platform using custom primers. Concerning the study's data processing: MiGEC was used to process raw reads and extract unique molecular identifiers, and MiXCR was used to find CDR3 positions. Recombination models were inferred per individual with the repgenHMM and IGoR tools using an EM algorithm. The tcR package in R was used for shared clonotype analysis, with sharing normalized by the product of cloneset sizes. To study raw recombination without the effects of thymic and clonal selection, out-of-frame nonproductive sequences were analyzed. In-frame beta chains were kept once TCRdb had trimmed the public reads at Q25 with fastp and called clones with MiXCR. Records with the same CDR3 protein are collapsed into one entry carrying the most frequent genes and DNA. The V and J calls and clone size are TCRdb's, not the authors'. The sample has over 500,000 distinct CDR3 sequences on record, around 20% of them singletons. The ten largest clones add up to 0.91% of the sample.

This clonotype was observed a few times. No antigen is known for it. No base quality values were provided; no much bigger clone lies one nucleotide off. The data also belong to a second study, concerning T cells expressing NK-cell markers. The second study reports: TCR beta-chain repertoires were profiled in sorted CD3+CD56+NKG2C+, CD3+CD56+NKG2C- and CD3+CD56-NKG2C+ T-cell subsets from several donors. Seven of the eight sequenced donors were HCMV-seropositive and one was HCMV-seronegative. To restrict sorting to alphabetaTCR-expressing T cells, an anti-gammadeltaTCR antibody was added in several experiments. In six donors, the dominant CD3+CD56+NKG2C+ clonotypes were among the top 10 CD8+ clonotypes and accounted for roughly 1.0-8% of CD8+ T cells. Those dominant clonotypes were again the most abundant among CD3+CD56-NKG2C+ cells in a few donors, at about 25-65%. Whether the expanded NKG2C-expressing T cell clones were specific for HCMV antigens was left unclear. All eight donors whose samples were sequenced were randomly selected healthy volunteers, three of them men and five women. A commercial ELISA kit detecting HCMV-specific IgG in serum was used to determine HCMV serostatus. Reads were demultiplexed and grouped by UMI with MIGEC, and clonotypes were assembled and quantified with MiTCR. Only TCR cDNA sequences supported by at least two reads were kept to exclude erroneous sequences. Downstream repertoire analysis used the tcR package, and clonotypes were matched across fractions by CDR3 nucleotide sequence plus V segment. Antigen specificity was annotated against VDJdb with VDJmatch, allowing one amino acid substitution in CDR3.

This clonotype was sampled from a woman aged 18-30 years in good health. Sequencing input: CD4+ T cells sorted from blood.

The CDR3 protein sequence reads: CASSPGPELRTQYF. The bases are TGTGCCAGCAGCCCAGGGCCCGAGCTTCGTACGCAGTATTTT. The rearranged chain carries TRBV12-3 or TRBV12-4 and TRBJ2-3; possibly the D gene is TRBD1, per 5 matching bases. The CDR3 sequence holds 14 residues, the cysteine and phenylalanine included. Of the read, only the CDR3 DNA is kept; its 42 bases are in frame from base 1. V is cut by 6 bases and J by 8 bases, and the space between the germline ends is 18 bases.